The 9 T cell receptor beta chains listed next were all sequenced from one sample in a study of naive and memory T cell subsets listed by TCRdb under 2017. Preparation of the library involved UMI-ligation and nested PCR. For sequencing, an Illumina MiSeq was employed. The beta constant-region primer was an equimolar mix of two oligonucleotides covering both TRBC1 and TRBC2. Four rounds of PCR, combining the SP2 primer with nested alpha and beta constant-region primers, were used to amplify the ligated cDNA. TCRdb cleaned the public reads at Q25 with fastp, built clones with MiXCR and kept in-frame beta chains. When rows share a CDR3 protein, they turn into one entry using the most common DNA and genes. In all, the sample holds more than 100,000 distinct CDR3 sequences, and roughly 36% of those were seen once. Together, the top ten hold less than 1% of the sample. Input material: central memory CD4+ T cells from blood. Reading the label with the study, this specimen's cell subset or site is: central memory, CD45RA- CD27+. Every receptor here comes from a human donor in good health.

The chain couples TRBV20-1 to TRBJ2-2; D uncertain. Germline loops: CDR1 DFQATT, CDR2 SNEGSKA (reference sequence). The CDR3 sequence is 15 residues long. The ends were cut back, 6 bases at V and 2 bases at J, with 16 bases in the middle. DNA of the CDR3: TGCAGTGCCACTGCCGGTGGGAAAAACACCGGGGAGCTGTTTTTT. Protein product: CSATAGGKNTGELFF.

The chain joins TRBV5-5 to TRBJ2-3, with a possible D match to TRBD1 (6 bases). Per the germline V gene, CDR1 is SGHKS and CDR2 is YYEKEE (reference sequence). This CDR3 is 17 amino acids long. Trimming removed 1 base from V and 0 bases from J, with 15 bases in between. The CDR3 coding sequence is TGTGCCAGCAGCTTGCATGGGACAAAGATCAGCACAGATACGCAGTATTTT. Translating it yields CASSLHGTKISTDTQYF.

This clonotype was found a few times. The J gene is TRBJ2-7, the V gene TRBV7-9; D call uncertain. The CDR3 contains 12 residues. The V end was cut by 3 bases, the J end by 4 bases, with 7 bases between. Germline assignment: CDR1 SEHNR and CDR2 FQNEAQ (reference sequence). In DNA form, the CDR3 reads TGTGCCAGCAGCTTTGCGACATACGAGCAGTACTTC. The encoded protein is CASSFATYEQYF.

This clonotype was found many times. This rearrangement joins TRBV12-3 or TRBV12-4 to TRBJ2-2, with 7 bases fitting TRBD2. The ends lost 1 base at V and 4 bases at J; junction bases unmatched: 3. CDR3 size: 15 residues. CDR3 DNA sequence: TGTGCCAGCAGTTTAGGCGGGAGCCGCACCGGGGAGCTGTTTTTT. Its translation is CASSLGGSRTGELFF.

This chain links TRBV5-1 with TRBJ2-7; no clear D. V was cut by 4 bases and J by 4 bases, with 15 bases left in between. Germline CDR1 is SGHRS and CDR2 is YFSETQ. CDR3 length equals 14 residues. CDR3 nucleotide sequence: TGCGCCAGCAGCCCTGCCAGCCAGTCATACGAGCAGTACTTC. Encoded protein: CASSPASQSYEQYF.

This clonotype has at least ten counts. The V gene is TRBV28, the J gene TRBJ2-7, with unresolved D. V was cut by 8 bases and J by 6 bases, with 14 bases left in between. Germline CDR1 reads MDHEN; CDR2 reads SYDVKM. The CDR3 has 12 residues. The CDR3, as DNA: TGTGCCAGCCGTACCACGCGCGGCGAGCAGTACTTC. Protein sequence: CASRTTRGEQYF. The variable domain in full, completed from reference TRBV28 and TRBJ2-7, reads DVKVTQSSRYLVKRTGEKVFLECVQDMDHENMFWYRQDPGLGLRLIYFSYDVKMKEKGDIPEGYSVSREKKERFSLILESASTNQTSMYLCASRTTRGEQYFGPGTRLTVT.

This clonotype was counted between two and nine times. The rearrangement links TRBV7-3 to TRBJ2-2; no reliable D call. CDR1 and CDR2 (germline): SGHTA, FQGTGA. The germline V and J ends were trimmed by 4 bases and 0 bases, with 3 bases remaining between them. The CDR3 loop spans 13 amino acids. CDR3 sequence: CASSSSNTGELFF. In DNA, the CDR3 is TGTGCCAGCAGCTCCTCGAACACCGGGGAGCTGTTTTTT.

This clonotype was seen a few times. V usage is TRBV9 and J usage is TRBJ2-1, with D hard to call. The CDR3 covers 12 residues. Trimming shortened V by 4 bases and J by 8 bases, and 10 bases separated the two germline ends. CDR1 and CDR2 (germline): SGDLS, YYNGEE. The CDR3 reads CASSPVGHEQFF. CDR3 bases: TGTGCCAGCAGCCCCGTGGGCCATGAGCAGTTCTTC.

This clonotype occurred a few times. The chain carries TRBV15 and TRBJ2-2; 8 nucleotides align to TRBD1. CDR3 size: 15 residues. CDR1 and CDR2 from the germline V gene are LNHNV and YYDKDF (reference sequence). V was clipped by 5 bases and J by 5 bases; unmatched bases: 7. The CDR3 DNA reads TGTGCCACCAGCGGAACAGGGGGGATGACCGGGGAGCTGTTTTTT. The encoded protein is CATSGTGGMTGELFF.